The T cell receptor beta chain described here comes from a study of CD8 T cells in ankylosing spondylitis. The CDR3 spans 12 residues. V was trimmed by 6 bases and J by 4 bases, leaving 12 bases between them. CDR1 is DFQATT, CDR2 SNEGSKA, per germline (reference sequence). General study points: Earlier reports found some motif variants in synovial fluid and blood in reactive arthritis. Significant enrichment of disease-linked clones was reportedly seen in matched ankylosing spondylitis synovial fluid. A motif in TCR beta, a set of eight highly homologous variants, appeared characteristic of ankylosing spondylitis blood.

This clonotype was detected many times. The antigen remains undetermined. TCRdb reprocessed the 5' RACE reads with MiXCR, giving one entry per CDR3 protein. In the table there are under 250,000 distinct CDR3 sequences, approximately 7.4% of which are singletons. The sample consisted of blood, either unsorted or a sorted T cell fraction (not recorded which). This clonotype was sampled from a male donor with ankylosing spondylitis. This chain connects TRBV20-1 to TRBJ1-2; possibly TRBD1 for D (5 bases). The CDR3 DNA sequence: TGCAGTGCGTATCTTGGGGCCTATGGCTACACCTTC. This translates into CSAYLGAYGYTF.